The T cell receptor (beta chain) under discussion was sequenced for a study of blood T cell repertoires in COVID-19. Study background: Acute and convalescent COVID-19 samples came from the United States, Italy and Spain.

The authors' processing: Amplified reference gene primers provided the basis for estimating nucleated cell counts. The repertoire was sequenced with immunoSEQ multiplex PCR; TCRdb's copy has only in-frame clones and lacks some. Clone size and the V and J calls come from that table; the DNA yielded D and trimming. The table records about 120,000 clones, about nine tenths of them present only once. Germline V gene sequence: CDR1 SGHTA, CDR2 FQGNSA. The CDR3 runs 17 residues. Trimming cost V 5 bases and J 0 bases; bases outside gene matches: 6. This TCR came from a human donor with active COVID-19. The donor label of this sample is uncertain. The sample taken for sequencing was peripheral blood. The chain joins TRBV7-2 to TRBJ2-6; 8 positions agree with TRBD1. CDR3 protein: CASSAQGAHSGANVLTF. The DNA of the CDR3 is TGTGCCAGCAGCGCTCAGGGGGCGCACTCTGGGGCCAACGTCCTGACTTTC.